This T cell receptor (beta chain) derives from a study of blood T cells in healthy people across ages. General study results and limits: The fall in TCR beta diversity per million T cells was roughly linear with age. It was not known whether donors were CMV positive (a possible confounder of expanded clonotype changes).

A second PCR of 7 to 11 cycles used a sample-barcoded 5' primer and a J-beta primer mix. TCRdb used MiXCR to reprocess the 5' RACE reads, holding one entry per CDR3 protein. Here the sample spans roughly 1.5 million distinct CDR3 sequences, 35% to 45% being singletons. Germline loops: CDR1 SGHTA, CDR2 FQGTGA. The CDR3 is 13 residues long. Note on this clonotype: Its cognate antigen is unknown. The junction and the germline gene differ at one end; a read error may be behind it.

The V gene is TRBV7-3, the J gene TRBJ2-1; 7 bases match TRBD2. The sequence came from a young woman in good health. Sequenced material: blood. The CDR3 is CASGEGLGNERFF. CDR3 DNA sequence: TGTGCCAGCGGGGAGGGTTTAGGCAATGAGCGGTTCTTC.